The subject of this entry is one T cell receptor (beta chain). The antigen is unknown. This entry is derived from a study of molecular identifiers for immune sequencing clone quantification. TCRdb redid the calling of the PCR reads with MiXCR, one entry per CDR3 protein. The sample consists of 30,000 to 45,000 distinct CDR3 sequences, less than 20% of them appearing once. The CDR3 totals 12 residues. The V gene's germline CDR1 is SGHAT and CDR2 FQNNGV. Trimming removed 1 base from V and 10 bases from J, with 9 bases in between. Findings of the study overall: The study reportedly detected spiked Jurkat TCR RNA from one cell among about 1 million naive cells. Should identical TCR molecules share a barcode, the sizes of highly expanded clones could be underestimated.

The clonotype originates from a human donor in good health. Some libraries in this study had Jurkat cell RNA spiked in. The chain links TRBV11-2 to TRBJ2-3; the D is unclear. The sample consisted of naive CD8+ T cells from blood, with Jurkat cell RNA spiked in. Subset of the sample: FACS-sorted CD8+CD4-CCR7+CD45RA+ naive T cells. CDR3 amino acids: CASSLVPKAQYF. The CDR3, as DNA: TGTGCCAGCAGCTTAGTCCCCAAAGCGCAGTATTTT.